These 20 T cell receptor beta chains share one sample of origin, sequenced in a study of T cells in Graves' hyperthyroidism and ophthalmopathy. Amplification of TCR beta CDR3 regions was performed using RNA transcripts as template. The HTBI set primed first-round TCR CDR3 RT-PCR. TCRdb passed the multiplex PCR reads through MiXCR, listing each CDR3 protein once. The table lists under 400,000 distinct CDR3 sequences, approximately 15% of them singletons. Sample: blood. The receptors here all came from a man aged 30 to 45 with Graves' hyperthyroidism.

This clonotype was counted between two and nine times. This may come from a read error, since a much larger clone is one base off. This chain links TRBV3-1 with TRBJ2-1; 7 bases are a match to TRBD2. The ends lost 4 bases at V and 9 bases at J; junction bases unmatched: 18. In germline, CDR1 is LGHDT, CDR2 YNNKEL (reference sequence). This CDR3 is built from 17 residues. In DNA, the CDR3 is TGTGCCAGCAGCCCCCCCTGGGTGGGAGGGCCTCGTGGTGAGCAGTTCTTC. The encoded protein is CASSPPWVGGPRGEQFF.

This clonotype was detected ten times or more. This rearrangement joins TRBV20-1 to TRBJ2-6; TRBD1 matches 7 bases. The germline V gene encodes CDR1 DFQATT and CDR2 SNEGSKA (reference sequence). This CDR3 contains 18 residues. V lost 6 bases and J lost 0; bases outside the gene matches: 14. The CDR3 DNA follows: TGCAGTGCCCCCGGACAGGTTTCCTCCCCCTCTGGGGCCAACGTCCTGACTTTC. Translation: CSAPGQVSSPSGANVLTF.

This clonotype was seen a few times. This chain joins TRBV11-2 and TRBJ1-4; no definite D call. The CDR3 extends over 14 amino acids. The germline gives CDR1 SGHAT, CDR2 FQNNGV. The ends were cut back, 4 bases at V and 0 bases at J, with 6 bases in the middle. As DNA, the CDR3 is TGTGCCAGCAGCTCGTTGGCAACTAATGAAAAACTGTTTTTT. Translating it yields CASSSLATNEKLFF.

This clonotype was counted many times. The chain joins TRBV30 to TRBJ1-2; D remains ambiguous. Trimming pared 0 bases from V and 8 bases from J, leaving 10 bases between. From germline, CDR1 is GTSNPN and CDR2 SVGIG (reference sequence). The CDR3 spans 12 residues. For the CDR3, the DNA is TGTGCCTGGAGTGTTTCCCCTATGGGCTACACCTTC. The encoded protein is CAWSVSPMGYTF.

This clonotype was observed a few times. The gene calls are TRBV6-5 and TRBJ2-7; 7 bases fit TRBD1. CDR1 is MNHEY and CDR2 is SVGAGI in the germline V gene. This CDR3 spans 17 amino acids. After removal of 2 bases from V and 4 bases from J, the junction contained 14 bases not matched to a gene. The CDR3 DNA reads TGTGCCAGCAGTTACAACGAGGGGAATGAGACAGGGTACGAGCAGTACTTC. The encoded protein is CASSYNEGNETGYEQYF.

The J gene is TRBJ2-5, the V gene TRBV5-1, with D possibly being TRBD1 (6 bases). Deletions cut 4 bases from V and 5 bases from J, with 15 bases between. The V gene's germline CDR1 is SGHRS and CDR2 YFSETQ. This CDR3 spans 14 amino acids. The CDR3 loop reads CASSVNLGAETQYF. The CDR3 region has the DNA TGCGCCAGCAGCGTGAACCTGGGGGCGGAGACCCAGTACTTC.

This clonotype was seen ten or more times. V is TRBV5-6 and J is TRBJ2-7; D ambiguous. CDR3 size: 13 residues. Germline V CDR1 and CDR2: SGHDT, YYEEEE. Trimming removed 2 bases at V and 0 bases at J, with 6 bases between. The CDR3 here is CASSFPGSYEQYF. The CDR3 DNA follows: TGTGCCAGCAGCTTTCCAGGCTCCTACGAGCAGTACTTC.

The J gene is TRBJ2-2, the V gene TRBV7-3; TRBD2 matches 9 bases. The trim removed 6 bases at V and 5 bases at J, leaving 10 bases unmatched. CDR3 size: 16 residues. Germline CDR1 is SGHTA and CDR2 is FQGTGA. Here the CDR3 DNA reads TGTGCCAGCAGGCTCACCGGGACTAGCTATACCGGGGAGCTGTTTTTT. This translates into CASRLTGTSYTGELFF.

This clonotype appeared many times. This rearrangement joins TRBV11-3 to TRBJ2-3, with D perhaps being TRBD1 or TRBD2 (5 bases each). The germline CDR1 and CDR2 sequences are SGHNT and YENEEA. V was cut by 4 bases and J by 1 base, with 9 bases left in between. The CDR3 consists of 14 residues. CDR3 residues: CASSSRGGTDTQYF. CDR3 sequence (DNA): TGTGCCAGCAGCTCTAGGGGAGGCACAGATACGCAGTATTTT.

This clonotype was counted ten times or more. CDR3 protein: CASLAGVSTDTQYF. The DNA for the CDR3 is TGTGCCAGCTTAGCGGGAGTGAGCACAGATACGCAGTATTTT. This chain connects TRBV2 to TRBJ2-3; TRBD2 matches at 9 bases. V was pared by 8 bases and J by 0 bases, with 3 bases of the junction left unmatched. Looked up from germline, CDR1 is SNHLY and CDR2 is FYNNEI. This CDR3 is built from 14 residues.

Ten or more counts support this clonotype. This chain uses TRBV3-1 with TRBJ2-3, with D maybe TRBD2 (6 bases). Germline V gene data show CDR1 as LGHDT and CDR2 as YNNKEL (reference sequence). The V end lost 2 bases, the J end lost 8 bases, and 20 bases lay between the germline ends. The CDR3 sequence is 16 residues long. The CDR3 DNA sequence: TGTGCCAGCAGCCAATCCGGGAGACTAGGTCACGGTACGCAGTATTTT. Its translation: CASSQSGRLGHGTQYF.

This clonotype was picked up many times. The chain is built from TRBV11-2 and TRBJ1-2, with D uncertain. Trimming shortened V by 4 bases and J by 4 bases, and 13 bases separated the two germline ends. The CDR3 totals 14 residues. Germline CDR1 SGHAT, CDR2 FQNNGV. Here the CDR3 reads CASSSSSLAYGYTF. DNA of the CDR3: TGTGCCAGCAGCTCCTCGTCCCTCGCCTATGGCTACACCTTC.

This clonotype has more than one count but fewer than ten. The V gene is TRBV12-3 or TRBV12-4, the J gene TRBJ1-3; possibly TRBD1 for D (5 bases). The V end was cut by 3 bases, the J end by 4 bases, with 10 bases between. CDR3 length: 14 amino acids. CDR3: CASSFRGRGNTIYF. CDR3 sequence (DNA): TGTGCCAGCAGTTTTAGGGGTAGAGGAAACACCATATATTTT.

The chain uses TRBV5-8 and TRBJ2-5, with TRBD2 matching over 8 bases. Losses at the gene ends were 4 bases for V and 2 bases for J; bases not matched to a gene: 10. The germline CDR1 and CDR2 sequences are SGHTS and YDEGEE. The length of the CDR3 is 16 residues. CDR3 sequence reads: CASSPGGGLRQETQYF. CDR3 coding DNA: TGTGCCAGCAGCCCCGGCGGGGGGCTGAGGCAAGAGACCCAGTACTTC.

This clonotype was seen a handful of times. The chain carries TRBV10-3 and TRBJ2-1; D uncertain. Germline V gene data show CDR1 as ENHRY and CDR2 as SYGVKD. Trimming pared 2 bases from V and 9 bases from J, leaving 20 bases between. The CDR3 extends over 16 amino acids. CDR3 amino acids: CAISENPGPPAPEQFF. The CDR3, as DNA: TGTGCCATCAGTGAGAATCCGGGTCCACCCGCCCCTGAGCAGTTCTTC.

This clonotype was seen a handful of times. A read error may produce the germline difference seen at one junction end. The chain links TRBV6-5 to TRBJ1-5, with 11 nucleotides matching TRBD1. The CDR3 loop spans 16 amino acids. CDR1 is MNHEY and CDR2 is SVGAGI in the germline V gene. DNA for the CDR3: TGTGCCAGCAATTACGGGACAGGGGGATATTATCAGCCCCAGCATTTT. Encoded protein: CASNYGTGGYYQPQHF.

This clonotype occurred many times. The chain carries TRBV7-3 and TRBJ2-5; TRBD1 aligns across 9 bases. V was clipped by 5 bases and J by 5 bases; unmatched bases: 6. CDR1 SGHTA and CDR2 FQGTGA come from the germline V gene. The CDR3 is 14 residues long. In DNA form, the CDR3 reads TGTGCCAGCAGCCCCGGGACAGGGAATGAGACCCAGTACTTC. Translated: CASSPGTGNETQYF.

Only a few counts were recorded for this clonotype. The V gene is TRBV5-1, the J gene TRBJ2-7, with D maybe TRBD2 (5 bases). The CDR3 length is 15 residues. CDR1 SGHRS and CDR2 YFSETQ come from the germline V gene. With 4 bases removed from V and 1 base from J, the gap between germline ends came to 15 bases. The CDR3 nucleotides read TGCGCCAGCAGCCCCGGGCCAAGCGGATCCTACGAGCAGTACTTC. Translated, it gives CASSPGPSGSYEQYF.

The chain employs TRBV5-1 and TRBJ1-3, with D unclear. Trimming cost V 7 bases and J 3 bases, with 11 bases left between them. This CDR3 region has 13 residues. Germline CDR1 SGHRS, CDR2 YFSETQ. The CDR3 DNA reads TGCGCCAGCTATAATGAGGGTGGAAACACCATATATTTT. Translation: CASYNEGGNTIYF.

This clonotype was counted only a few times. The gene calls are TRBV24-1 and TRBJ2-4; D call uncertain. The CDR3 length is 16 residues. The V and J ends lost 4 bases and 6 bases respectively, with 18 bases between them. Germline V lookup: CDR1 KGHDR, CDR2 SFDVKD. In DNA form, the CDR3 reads TGTGCCACCAGTGAACCCCCAGGAACAAACTCAAACATTCAGTACTTC. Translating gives CATSEPPGTNSNIQYF.